What follows describes a single TCR beta chain. No antigen is known for it. These data are taken from a study of identical twins. Findings and limits, study-wide: Recombination models fit unrelated individuals' TCR alpha sharing but underestimated twins'.

A universal primer site was created by template switching, with the cDNA bearing unique molecular identifiers. MiXCR, run by TCRdb on the 5' RACE reads, gives a single entry per CDR3 protein. The sample lists 460,000 or so distinct CDR3 sequences, approximately 14% occurring once. This same sample was also part of a study on yellow fever vaccine responses in identical twins.

Sequencing input: CD4+ T cells sorted from blood. The receptor was derived from a woman between 18 and 30 years old in good health.

CDR3 bases: TGTGCCAGCAGTTTCCCCGACGGCGGGGCCAGGAACACTGAAGCTTTCTTT. Translated, it gives CASSFPDGGARNTEAFF. This chain uses TRBV28 with TRBJ1-1; maybe TRBD1 (5 bases). Trimming pared 3 bases from V and 1 base from J, leaving 18 bases between. The CDR3 covers 17 residues. The V gene's germline CDR1 is MDHEN and CDR2 SYDVKM.